The 28 T cell receptor beta chains reported below all come from one sample, sequenced in a study of T-cell reconstitution after alpha-beta-depleted transplantation in children. Preparation of the TCRbeta library used unique molecular identifiers. A single record per CDR3 protein comes from TCRdb applying MiXCR to the PCR reads. Among fewer than 550,000 distinct CDR3 sequences listed, 15% to 20% were seen once. Source: PBMCs, mostly from graft donor cells, taken 360 days after TCRalphabeta/CD19-depleted stem cell transplant. Receptors originate from a boy under two years old who had a stem cell transplant for Wiskott-Aldrich syndrome, so the T cells may come from the graft donor.

A few counts support this clonotype. The chain couples TRBV12-3 or TRBV12-4 to TRBJ2-1; 13 bases match TRBD2. J was trimmed by 8 bases and V by 5 bases; bases with no gene match: 3. The CDR3 sequence is 14 residues long. The CDR3 nucleotides read TGTGCCAGCAGTACTAGCGGGAGGGCGCATGAGCAGTTCTTC. Translated, it gives CASSTSGRAHEQFF.

The rearrangement uses TRBV6-1 and TRBJ1-4; tentative D call: TRBD1 (6 bases). This CDR3 has 15 amino acids. Germline V gene data show CDR1 as MNHNS and CDR2 as SASEGT. V gave up 2 bases and J gave up 3 bases, with 10 bases separating them. CDR3 DNA: TGTGCCAGCAGTGAACAGGGGAACGCTAATGAAAAACTGTTTTTT. Translation: CASSEQGNANEKLFF.

This clonotype was observed a handful of times. The chain uses TRBV5-1 and TRBJ2-1; 8 nucleotides align to TRBD2. The CDR3 has 15 residues. V lost 2 bases and J lost 7; bases outside the gene matches: 8. CDR1 and CDR2 (germline): SGHRS, YFSETQ. The CDR3 region is CASSFLAGLENEQFF. CDR3 bases: TGCGCCAGCAGCTTTTTAGCGGGATTGGAGAATGAGCAGTTCTTC. Full variable domain (rest looked up from reference TRBV5-1 and TRBJ2-1): KAGVTQTPRYLIKTRGQQVTLSCSPISGHRSVSWYQQTPGQGLQFLFEYFSETQRNKGNFPGRFSGRQFSNSRSEMNVSTLELGDSALYLCASSFLAGLENEQFFGPGTRLTVL.

The chain employs TRBV7-6 and TRBJ2-2; D is undetermined. V was trimmed by 5 bases and J by 3 bases, leaving 10 bases between them. The CDR3 sequence is 14 residues long. Per germline, CDR1 SGHVS and CDR2 FNYEAQ. Here the CDR3 DNA reads TGTGCCAGCAGCCGCAGAGTTCACACCGGGGAGCTGTTTTTT. Its protein is CASSRRVHTGELFF.

The chain recombines TRBV5-1 with TRBJ2-1, with D maybe TRBD2 (5 bases). Germline V gene data show CDR1 as SGHRS and CDR2 as YFSETQ. V gave up 4 bases and J gave up 2 bases, with 13 bases separating them. The CDR3 extends over 15 amino acids. CDR3 sequence: CASSPLVTTYNEQFF. The CDR3 nucleotides are TGCGCCAGCAGCCCCCTAGTGACTACCTACAATGAGCAGTTCTTC.

This clonotype was observed a handful of times. The chain links TRBV7-8 to TRBJ2-7; 9 bases are a match to TRBD1. CDR3 size: 16 residues. Germline CDR1 SGHVS, CDR2 FQNEAQ. The J segment lost 3 bases and the V segment lost 5 bases, leaving 11 bases of the junction unmatched. CDR3 region: CASSPKGGTGNYEQYF. Written as DNA, the CDR3 is TGTGCCAGCAGCCCTAAGGGGGGGACAGGGAACTACGAGCAGTACTTC.

This chain uses TRBV20-1 with TRBJ2-5; TRBD2 agrees at 12 bases. The CDR3 extends over 14 amino acids. The J segment lost 3 bases and the V segment lost 2 bases, leaving 1 base of the junction unmatched. Germline V CDR1 and CDR2: DFQATT, SNEGSKA (reference sequence). CDR3 coding DNA: TGCAGTGCTAGACTAGCGGGAGGGAAAGAGACCCAGTACTTC. It translates to CSARLAGGKETQYF.

The V and J genes are TRBV7-8 and TRBJ2-7; D uncertain. Trimming stripped 1 base from V and 2 bases from J, with 9 bases between. Germline CDR1 reads SGHVS; CDR2 reads FQNEAQ. CDR3 length equals 14 residues. The CDR3 region has the DNA TGTGCCAGCAGCTTAGACTATCTTACCTACGAGCAGTACTTC. Translated: CASSLDYLTYEQYF.

V gene TRBV6-1 combines with J gene TRBJ2-7, with 11 bases fitting TRBD1. Germline V gene data show CDR1 as MNHNS and CDR2 as SASEGT. CDR3 length: 14 amino acids. V lost 7 bases, J lost 7 bases, and 9 bases stayed unmatched. Here the CDR3 DNA reads TGTGCCAGCAAGGTTGGGACAGGGGGAATTGAGCAGTACTTC. Residues: CASKVGTGGIEQYF.

The chain couples TRBV24-1 to TRBJ2-7, with 7 bases that match TRBD1. Germline-derived CDR1 and CDR2 are KGHDR and SFDVKD. Losses at the gene ends were 7 bases for V and 3 bases for J; bases not matched to a gene: 8. The CDR3 covers 14 residues. CDR3 sequence (DNA): TGTGCCACCAGCTCTAACGACAGGGACTACGAGCAGTACTTC. This encodes CATSSNDRDYEQYF.

V is TRBV7-8 and J is TRBJ2-7; D not certain. CDR3 size: 15 residues. The ends were cut back, 2 bases at V and 3 bases at J, with 14 bases in the middle. CDR1 and CDR2 (germline): SGHVS, FQNEAQ. The CDR3 reads CASSLWGLEGYEQYF. DNA of the CDR3: TGTGCCAGCAGCTTATGGGGTCTCGAAGGCTACGAGCAGTACTTC.

The rearrangement joins TRBV4-1 to TRBJ2-1; 7 nucleotides match TRBD1. Germline values: CDR1 MGHRA, CDR2 YSYEKL. Trimming took 0 bases from V and 0 from J; bases not matched to a gene: 11. The CDR3 extends over 19 amino acids. The CDR3: CASSQDRDRAENSYNEQFF. CDR3 DNA: TGCGCCAGCAGCCAAGACCGCGACAGGGCCGAGAACTCCTACAATGAGCAGTTCTTC.

The J gene is TRBJ2-3, the V gene TRBV20-1; 12 nucleotides align to TRBD2. The CDR3 has 15 residues. CDR1 DFQATT and CDR2 SNEGSKA come from the germline V gene (reference sequence). The V segment lost 5 bases and the J segment 8 bases; nucleotides outside the gene matches: 11. The CDR3: CSAAGLAGVSGTQYF. The CDR3 nucleotides are TGCAGTGCTGCGGGACTAGCGGGCGTCAGTGGTACGCAGTATTTT.

The chain recombines TRBV2 with TRBJ2-7; TRBD1 is a possible D gene (5 bases). Germline V gene sequence: CDR1 SNHLY, CDR2 FYNNEI. This CDR3 spans 15 amino acids. V was cut by 0 bases and J by 4 bases, with 13 bases left in between. CDR3 protein: CASSEAGLIRYEQYF. CDR3 DNA sequence: TGTGCCAGCAGTGAAGCGGGGCTAATTAGGTACGAGCAGTACTTC.

The J gene is TRBJ2-2, the V gene TRBV7-8; D possibly uses TRBD1 or TRBD2 (5 bases each). The CDR3 runs to 17 residues. V lost 2 bases, J lost 4 bases, and 17 bases lay in between. Germline assignment: CDR1 SGHVS and CDR2 FQNEAQ. Written as DNA, the CDR3 is TGTGCCAGCAGCTTAAGAGGGGTGGTGGGAGCCACCGGGGAGCTGTTTTTT. Its protein is CASSLRGVVGATGELFF.

This clonotype was detected many times. The rearrangement joins TRBV20-1 to TRBJ1-1; D is uncertain. Per the germline V gene, CDR1 is DFQATT and CDR2 is SNEGSKA (reference sequence). The CDR3 loop spans 16 amino acids. V was cut by 2 bases and J by 4 bases, with 20 bases left in between. Written as DNA, the CDR3 is TGCAGTGCTAGAAGACCAGCAACCCTTCTGGGCACTGAAGCTTTCTTT. This encodes CSARRPATLLGTEAFF.

At least ten counts were recorded for this clonotype. This chain joins TRBV7-8 and TRBJ1-5, with unresolved D. This CDR3 contains 13 residues. Germline lookup yields CDR1 SGHVS and CDR2 FQNEAQ. V was trimmed by 2 bases and J by 5 bases, leaving 7 bases between them. Here the CDR3 reads CASSLTVYQPQHF. CDR3 bases: TGTGCCAGCAGCTTAACGGTCTATCAGCCCCAGCATTTT.

The V gene is TRBV5-1, the J gene TRBJ2-5; weak D call: TRBD1 (5 bases). Trimming removed 1 base from V and 4 bases from J, with 8 bases in between. This CDR3 contains 13 residues. Germline-derived CDR1 and CDR2 are SGHRS and YFSETQ. CDR3 nucleotide sequence: TGCGCCAGCAGCTTGCAGGGATCAGAGACCCAGTACTTC. Its translation is CASSLQGSETQYF. The full variable domain, rest sourced from reference TRBV5-1 and TRBJ2-5, is KAGVTQTPRYLIKTRGQQVTLSCSPISGHRSVSWYQQTPGQGLQFLFEYFSETQRNKGNFPGRFSGRQFSNSRSEMNVSTLELGDSALYLCASSLQGSETQYFGPGTRLLVL.

This chain joins TRBV10-3 and TRBJ2-1, with 9 bases matching TRBD1. The CDR3 has 14 amino acids. Germline lookup yields CDR1 ENHRY and CDR2 SYGVKD. The junction had 2 bases not matched to a gene; V was cut back by 4 bases and J by 4 bases. The CDR3 bases are TGTGCCATCAGTGCCGGGACAGGGTACAATGAGCAGTTCTTC. Translation gives CAISAGTGYNEQFF.

The V gene is TRBV12-3 or TRBV12-4, the J gene TRBJ2-2, with 9 bases lining up with TRBD2. The CDR3 covers 15 residues. V lost 7 bases and J lost 2; bases outside the gene matches: 5. In DNA, the CDR3 is TGTGCCAGCACTGTGACTAGCGGAAACACCGGGGAGCTGTTTTTT. It is translated as CASTVTSGNTGELFF.

This clonotype occurred a few times. This rearrangement joins TRBV11-2 to TRBJ2-7, with 13 bases aligning to TRBD2. Germline CDR1 reads SGHAT; CDR2 reads FQNNGV. Losses at the gene ends were 7 bases for V and 1 base for J; bases not matched to a gene: 10. The CDR3 totals 17 residues. As DNA, the CDR3 is TGTGCCAGCACCCCGAACCGGACTAGCGGGAGTTCCTACGAGCAGTACTTC. Translating it yields CASTPNRTSGSSYEQYF. The variable domain in full, with the rest retrieved from reference TRBV11-2 and TRBJ2-7, is EAGVAQSPRYKIIEKRQSVAFWCNPISGHATLYWYQQILGQGPKLLIQFQNNGVVDDSQLPKDRFSAERLKGVDSTLKIQPAKLEDSAVYLCASTPNRTSGSSYEQYFGPGTRLTVT.

This clonotype appeared a few times. The rearrangement joins TRBV12-3 or TRBV12-4 to TRBJ2-3; D is unresolved. V was clipped by 3 bases and J by 6 bases, with 7 bases between them. This CDR3 region has 12 residues. CDR3 loop: CASSLAWDTQYF. The CDR3 coding sequence is TGTGCCAGCAGTTTGGCCTGGGATACGCAGTATTTT.

This clonotype was detected only a few times. The chain employs TRBV3-1 and TRBJ2-2; 8 positions agree with TRBD1. CDR1 is LGHDT and CDR2 is YNNKEL in the germline V gene (reference sequence). The V and J ends lost 4 bases and 6 bases, in that order; junction bases with no gene match: 4. CDR3 length: 14 residues. DNA for the CDR3: TGTGCCAGCAGCCGAGGACAGGGTGCCGGGGAGCTGTTTTTT. Protein product: CASSRGQGAGELFF.

The chain joins TRBV12-3 or TRBV12-4 to TRBJ2-7; TRBD1 matches at 8 bases. CDR3 length: 14 residues. V gave up 5 bases and J gave up 4 bases; unmatched junction bases: 7. The CDR3 coding sequence is TGTGCCAGCAGTACCGGGACAGGACTTTACGAGCAGTACTTC. Its translation is CASSTGTGLYEQYF.

The CDR3 region is CSAGLAGGPPHNEQFF. The CDR3 nucleotides are TGCAGTGCTGGACTAGCGGGAGGGCCCCCACACAATGAGCAGTTCTTC. The chain has TRBV20-1 and TRBJ2-1; 15 nucleotides agree with TRBD2. Losses at the gene ends were 5 bases for V and 5 bases for J; bases not matched to a gene: 7. CDR1 is DFQATT, CDR2 SNEGSKA, per germline (reference sequence). This CDR3 has 16 residues.

Remarks on this clonotype: The junction and the germline gene differ at one end; a read error may be behind it. The rearrangement links TRBV3-1 to TRBJ2-1; TRBD2 is a possible D gene (6 bases). The CDR3 covers 15 residues. The germline V gene has CDR1 LGHDT and CDR2 YNNKEL (reference sequence). The CDR3 DNA is TGTTCCAGCAGCCTGGGGGGAAGCTCCTACAATGAGCAGTTCTTC. Amino acids: CSSSLGGSSYNEQFF.

The V call is TRBV20-1, the J call TRBJ2-1; no firm D call. The CDR3 totals 11 residues. CDR1 and CDR2 (germline): DFQATT, SNEGSKA (reference sequence). Trimming removed 3 bases at V and 5 bases at J, with 5 bases between. CDR3: CSASAHNEQFF. The CDR3 DNA reads TGCAGTGCTAGCGCCCACAATGAGCAGTTCTTC.

This sequence joins TRBV18 and TRBJ2-1; TRBD2 matches at 10 bases. J gave up 1 base and V 3 bases, and 12 bases lay outside the gene matches. CDR1 and CDR2 (germline): KGHSH, LQKENI. CDR3 length: 19 residues. The CDR3 DNA reads as TGTGCCAGCTCACCCCTGACTAGCGGGTCCCGCCGGTCCTACAATGAGCAGTTCTTC. Its translation: CASSPLTSGSRRSYNEQFF.